This record covers a single T cell receptor beta chain. Its matching antigen is unknown. The V and J ends lost 4 bases and 5 bases, in that order; junction bases with no gene match: 3. The germline V gene encodes CDR1 LNHDA and CDR2 SQIVND (reference sequence). The CDR3 totals 13 residues. The data stem from a study of cytomegalovirus exposure and HLA in healthy donors. PCR was performed using 60 Vbeta and 13 Jbeta primers. TCRdb keeps only in-frame clones here, not all; method: immunoSEQ multiplex PCR. Of 120,000 or so clones in the sample, around three quarters were seen once. General study results and limits: Sequencing had likely introduced a cluster of highly shared sequence variants as an artifact.

Sequencing input: PBMCs. The rearrangement links TRBV19 to TRBJ2-7; TRBD2 aligns across 9 bases. This sequence originates from a man younger than 30 in good health and CMV-seronegative. CDR3: CASSTAGGHEQYF. CDR3 coding DNA: TGTGCCAGTAGTACAGCGGGAGGCCACGAGCAGTACTTC. The full variable domain, in which reference TRBV19 and TRBJ2-7 provide the parts outside the CDR3, is DGGITQSPKYLFRKEGQNVTLSCEQNLNHDAMYWYRQDPGQGLRLIYYSQIVNDFQKGDIAEGYSVSREKKESFPLTVTSAQKNPTAFYLCASSTAGGHEQYFGPGTRLTVT.